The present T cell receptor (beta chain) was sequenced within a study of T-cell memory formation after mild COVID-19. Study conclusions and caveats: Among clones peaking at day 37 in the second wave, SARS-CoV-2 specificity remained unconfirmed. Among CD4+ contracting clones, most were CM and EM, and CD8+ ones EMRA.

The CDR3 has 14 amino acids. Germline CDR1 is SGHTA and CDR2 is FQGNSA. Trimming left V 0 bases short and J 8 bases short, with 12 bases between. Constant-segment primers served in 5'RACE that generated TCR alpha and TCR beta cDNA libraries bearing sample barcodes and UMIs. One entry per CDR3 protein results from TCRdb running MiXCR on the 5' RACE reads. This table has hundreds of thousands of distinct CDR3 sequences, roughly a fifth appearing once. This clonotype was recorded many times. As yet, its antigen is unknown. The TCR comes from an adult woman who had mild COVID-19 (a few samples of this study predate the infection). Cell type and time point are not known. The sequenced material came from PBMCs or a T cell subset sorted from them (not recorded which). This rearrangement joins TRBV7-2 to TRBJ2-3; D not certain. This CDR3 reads CASSLAVQFGTQYF. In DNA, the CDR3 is TGTGCCAGCAGCTTAGCAGTCCAGTTCGGTACGCAGTATTTT.